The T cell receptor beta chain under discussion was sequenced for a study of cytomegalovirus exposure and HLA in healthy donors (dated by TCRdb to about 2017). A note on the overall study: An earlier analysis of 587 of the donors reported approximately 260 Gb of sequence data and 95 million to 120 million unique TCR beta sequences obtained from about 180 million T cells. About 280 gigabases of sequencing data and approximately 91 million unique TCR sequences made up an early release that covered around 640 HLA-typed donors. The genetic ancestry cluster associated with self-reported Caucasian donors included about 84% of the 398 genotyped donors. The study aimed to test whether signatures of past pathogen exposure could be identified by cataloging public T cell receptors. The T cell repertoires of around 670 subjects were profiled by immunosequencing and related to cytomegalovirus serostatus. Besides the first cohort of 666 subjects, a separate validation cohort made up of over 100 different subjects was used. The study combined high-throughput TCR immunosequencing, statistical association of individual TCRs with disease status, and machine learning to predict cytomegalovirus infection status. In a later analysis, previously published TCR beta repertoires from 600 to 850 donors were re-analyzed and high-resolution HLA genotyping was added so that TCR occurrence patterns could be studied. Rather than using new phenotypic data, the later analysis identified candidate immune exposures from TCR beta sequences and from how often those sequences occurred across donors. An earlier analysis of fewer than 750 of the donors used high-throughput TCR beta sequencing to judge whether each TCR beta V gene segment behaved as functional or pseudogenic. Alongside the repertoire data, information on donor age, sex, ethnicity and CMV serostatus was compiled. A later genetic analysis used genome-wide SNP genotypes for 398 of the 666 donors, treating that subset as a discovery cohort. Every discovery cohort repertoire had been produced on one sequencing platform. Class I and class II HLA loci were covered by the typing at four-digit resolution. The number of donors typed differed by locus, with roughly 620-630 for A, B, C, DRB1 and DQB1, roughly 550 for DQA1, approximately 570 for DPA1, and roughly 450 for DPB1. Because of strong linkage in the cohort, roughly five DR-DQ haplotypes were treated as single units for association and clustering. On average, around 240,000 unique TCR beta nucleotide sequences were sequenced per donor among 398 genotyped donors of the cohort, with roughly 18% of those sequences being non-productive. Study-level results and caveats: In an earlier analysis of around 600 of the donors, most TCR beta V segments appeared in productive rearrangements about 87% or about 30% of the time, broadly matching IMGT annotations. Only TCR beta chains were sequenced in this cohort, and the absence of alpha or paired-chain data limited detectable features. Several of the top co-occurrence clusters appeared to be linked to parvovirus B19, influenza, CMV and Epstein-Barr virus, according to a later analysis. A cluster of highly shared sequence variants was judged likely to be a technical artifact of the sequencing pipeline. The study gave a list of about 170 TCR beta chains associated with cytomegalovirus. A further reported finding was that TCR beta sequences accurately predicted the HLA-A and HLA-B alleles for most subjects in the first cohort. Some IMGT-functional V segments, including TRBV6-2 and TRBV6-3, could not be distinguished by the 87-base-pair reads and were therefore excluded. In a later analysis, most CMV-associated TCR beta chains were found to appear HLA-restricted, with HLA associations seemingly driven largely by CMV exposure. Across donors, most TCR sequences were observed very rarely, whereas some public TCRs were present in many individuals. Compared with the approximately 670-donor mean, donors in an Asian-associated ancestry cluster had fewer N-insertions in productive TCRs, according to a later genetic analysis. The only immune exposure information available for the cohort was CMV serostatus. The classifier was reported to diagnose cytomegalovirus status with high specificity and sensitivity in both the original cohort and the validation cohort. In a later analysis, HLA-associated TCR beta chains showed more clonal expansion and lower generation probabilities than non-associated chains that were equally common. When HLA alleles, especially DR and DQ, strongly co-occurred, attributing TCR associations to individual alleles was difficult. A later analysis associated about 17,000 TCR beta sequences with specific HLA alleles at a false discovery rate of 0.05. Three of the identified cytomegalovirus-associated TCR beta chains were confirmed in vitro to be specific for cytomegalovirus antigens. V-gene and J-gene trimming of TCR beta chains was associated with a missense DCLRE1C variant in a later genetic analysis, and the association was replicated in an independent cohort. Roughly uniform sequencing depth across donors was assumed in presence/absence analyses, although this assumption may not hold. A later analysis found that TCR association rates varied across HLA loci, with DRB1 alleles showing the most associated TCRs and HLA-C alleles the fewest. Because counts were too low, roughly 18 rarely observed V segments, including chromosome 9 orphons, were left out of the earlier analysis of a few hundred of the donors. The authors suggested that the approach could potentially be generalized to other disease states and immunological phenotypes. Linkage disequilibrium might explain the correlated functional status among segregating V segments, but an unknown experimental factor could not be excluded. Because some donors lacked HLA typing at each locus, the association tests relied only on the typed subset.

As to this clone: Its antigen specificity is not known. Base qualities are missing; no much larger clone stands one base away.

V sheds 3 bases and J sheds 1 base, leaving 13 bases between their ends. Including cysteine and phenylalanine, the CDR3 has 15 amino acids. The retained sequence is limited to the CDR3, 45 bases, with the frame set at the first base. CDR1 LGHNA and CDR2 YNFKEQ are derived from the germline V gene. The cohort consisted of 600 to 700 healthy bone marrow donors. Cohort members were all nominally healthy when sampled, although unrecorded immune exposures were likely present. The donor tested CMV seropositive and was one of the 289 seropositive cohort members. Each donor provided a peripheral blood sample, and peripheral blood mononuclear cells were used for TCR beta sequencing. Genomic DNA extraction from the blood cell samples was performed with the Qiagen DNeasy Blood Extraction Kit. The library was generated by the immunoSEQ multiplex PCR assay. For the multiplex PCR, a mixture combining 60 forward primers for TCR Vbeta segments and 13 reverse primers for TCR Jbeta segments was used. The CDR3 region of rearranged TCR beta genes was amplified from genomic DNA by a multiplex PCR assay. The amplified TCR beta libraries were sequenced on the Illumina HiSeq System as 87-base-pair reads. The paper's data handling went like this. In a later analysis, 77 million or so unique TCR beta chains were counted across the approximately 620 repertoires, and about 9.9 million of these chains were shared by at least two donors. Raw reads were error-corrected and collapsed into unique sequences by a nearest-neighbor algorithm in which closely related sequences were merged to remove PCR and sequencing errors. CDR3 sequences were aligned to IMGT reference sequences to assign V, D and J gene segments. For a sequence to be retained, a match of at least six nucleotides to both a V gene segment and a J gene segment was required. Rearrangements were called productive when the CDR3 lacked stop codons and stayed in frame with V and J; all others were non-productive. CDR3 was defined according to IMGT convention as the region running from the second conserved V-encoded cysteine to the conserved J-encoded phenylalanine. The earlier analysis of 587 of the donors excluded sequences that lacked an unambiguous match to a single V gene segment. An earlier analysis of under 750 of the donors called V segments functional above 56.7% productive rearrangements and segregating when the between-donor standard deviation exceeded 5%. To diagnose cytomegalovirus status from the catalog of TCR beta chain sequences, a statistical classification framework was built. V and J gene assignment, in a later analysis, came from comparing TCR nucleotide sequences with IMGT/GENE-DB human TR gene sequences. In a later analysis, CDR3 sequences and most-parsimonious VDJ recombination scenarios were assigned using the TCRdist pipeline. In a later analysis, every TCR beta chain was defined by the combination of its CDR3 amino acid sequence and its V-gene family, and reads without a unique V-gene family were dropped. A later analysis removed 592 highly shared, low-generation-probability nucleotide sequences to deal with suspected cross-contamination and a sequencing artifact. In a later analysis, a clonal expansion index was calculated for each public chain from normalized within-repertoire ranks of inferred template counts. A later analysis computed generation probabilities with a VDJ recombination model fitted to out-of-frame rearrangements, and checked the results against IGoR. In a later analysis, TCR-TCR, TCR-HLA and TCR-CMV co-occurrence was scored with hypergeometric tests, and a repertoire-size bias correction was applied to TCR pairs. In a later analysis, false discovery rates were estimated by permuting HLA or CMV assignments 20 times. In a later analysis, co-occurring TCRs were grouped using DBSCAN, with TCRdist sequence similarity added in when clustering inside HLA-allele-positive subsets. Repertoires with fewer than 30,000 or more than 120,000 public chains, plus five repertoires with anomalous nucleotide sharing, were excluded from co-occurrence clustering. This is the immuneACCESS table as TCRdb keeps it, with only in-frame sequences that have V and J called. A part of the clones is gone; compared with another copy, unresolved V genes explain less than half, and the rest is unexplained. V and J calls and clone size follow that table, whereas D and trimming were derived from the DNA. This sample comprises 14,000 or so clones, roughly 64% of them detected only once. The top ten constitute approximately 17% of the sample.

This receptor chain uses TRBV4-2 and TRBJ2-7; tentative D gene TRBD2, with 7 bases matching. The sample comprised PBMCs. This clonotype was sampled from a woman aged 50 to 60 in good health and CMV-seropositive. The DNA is TGTGCCAGCAGCCAGCCAGGGGAGGGATCCTACGAGCAGTACTTC. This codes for CASSQPGEGSYEQYF.